This T cell receptor (beta chain) was profiled in a study of blood T cells in healthy people across ages. The wider study: Per two T cells, template switching captured roughly one barcoded beta molecule. Findings and caveats of the study: With unsorted PBMCs, a conclusive comparison of naive versus antigen-experienced cells was not possible.

The second PCR ran about 7 to 12 cycles with a sample-barcoded 5' primer and J-beta primers. Each of the cDNA molecules was tagged by a template-switch adaptor with 12 random nucleotides. CDR3-containing paired-end reads numbered at least 2.5 million in each sample. TCRdb reanalysed the 5' RACE reads using MiXCR and keeps one entry per CDR3 protein. Of around 1.7 million distinct CDR3 sequences listed, about 28% are singletons. Points on this clonotype: What it recognizes is unknown.

The sequenced sample was blood. The clonotype originates from a woman aged 25-40 years in good health.

The CDR3 nucleotides are TGTGCCAGCAGCCCCACGCAGGGCCAAGAGACCCAGTACTTC. It yields the protein CASSPTQGQETQYF. V gene TRBV7-9 combines with J gene TRBJ2-5, with D possibly matching TRBD1 (5 bases). This CDR3 comprises 14 residues. Trimming removed 5 bases at V and 1 base at J, with 11 bases between. The germline V gene has CDR1 SEHNR and CDR2 FQNEAQ (reference sequence).